These 23 T cell receptor beta chains share one sample of origin, sequenced in a study of T cells in Graves' hyperthyroidism and ophthalmopathy. TCR beta CDR3 regions were amplified from RNA transcripts. With the HTBI primer set, the TCR CDR3 went through a first round of RT-PCR. TCRdb used MiXCR to reprocess the multiplex PCR reads, holding one entry per CDR3 protein. In the table there are about 640,000 distinct CDR3 sequences, roughly 20% of which are singletons. The sample consisted of blood. These TCRs come from a man younger than 45 with Graves' ophthalmopathy.

This chain joins TRBV20-1 and TRBJ2-1, with 8 bases matching TRBD2. Germline CDR1 reads DFQATT; CDR2 reads SNEGSKA (reference sequence). The ends lost 3 bases at V and 7 bases at J; junction bases unmatched: 11. The CDR3 has 15 amino acids. CDR3 sequence (DNA): TGCAGTGCTAGGGAACTAGCGGAACCAGGGAATGAGCAGTTCTTC. Translation: CSARELAEPGNEQFF.

This clonotype showed up many times. The CDR3 coding sequence is TGTGCCAGCAGCTTAGATGCCGGCAGTGGGCAGTACTTC. It codes for CASSLDAGSGQYF. The genes are TRBV11-2 and TRBJ2-7, with no clear D. This CDR3 comprises 13 residues. Trimming removed 0 bases from V and 9 bases from J, with 12 bases in between. Germline values: CDR1 SGHAT, CDR2 FQNNGV.

The rearrangement uses TRBV5-1 and TRBJ2-2; D remains ambiguous. V lost 0 bases and J lost 6, with 12 bases in between. CDR1 is SGHRS, CDR2 YFSETQ, per germline. This CDR3 is built from 15 residues. The CDR3 sequence: CASSLAAGSPGELFF. The CDR3 region has the DNA TGCGCCAGCAGCTTGGCCGCTGGTAGTCCCGGGGAGCTGTTTTTT.

This clonotype came up a few times. This chain uses TRBV5-5 with TRBJ2-5; 12 nucleotides align to TRBD2. J gave up 5 bases and V 4 bases, and 6 bases lay outside the gene matches. The germline V gene encodes CDR1 SGHKS and CDR2 YYEKEE (reference sequence). The CDR3 runs to 15 residues. For the CDR3, the DNA is TGTGCCAGCAGCCGAGGACTAGCGGGACTGGAGACCCAGTACTTC. Protein sequence: CASSRGLAGLETQYF. The full variable domain, with the rest looked up from reference TRBV5-5 and TRBJ2-5, is DAGVTQSPTHLIKTRGQQVTLRCSPISGHKSVSWYQQVLGQGPQFIFQYYEKEERGRGNFPDRFSARQFPNYSSELNVNALLLGDSALYLCASSRGLAGLETQYFGPGTRLLVL.

This clonotype was found a few times. For the CDR3, the DNA is TGCAGCGTTGAGGGACTAGCGGGAGGGCCTGGCTACAATGAGCAGTTCTTC. As protein: CSVEGLAGGPGYNEQFF. J is TRBJ2-1 and V is TRBV29-1, with 16 bases fitting TRBD2. V trimming: 3 bases; J trimming: 3 bases; junction bases outside the gene matches: 5. The CDR3 length is 17 residues. Germline V gene sequence: CDR1 SQVTM, CDR2 ANQGSEA.

The chain employs TRBV10-3 and TRBJ2-1, with D uncertain. Trimming cost V 5 bases and J 3 bases, with 8 bases left between them. Germline assignment: CDR1 ENHRY and CDR2 SYGVKD. CDR3 size: 13 residues. CDR3 region: CAISPSSYNEQFF. The CDR3 DNA reads as TGTGCCATCAGTCCAAGCAGCTACAATGAGCAGTTCTTC.

This clonotype came up many times. The rearrangement joins TRBV2 to TRBJ2-7; 10 bases line up with TRBD1. The junction had 14 bases not matched to a gene; V was cut back by 6 bases and J by 3 bases. The germline V gene encodes CDR1 SNHLY and CDR2 FYNNEI. The CDR3 length is 17 residues. DNA of the CDR3: TGTGCCAGCAGGGGGGGGCAATACCGGGACAGGGGCTACGAGCAGTACTTC. Translated: CASRGGQYRDRGYEQYF.

In this sample, this clonotype turned up a few times. Germline and junction disagree at one end, which may indicate a read error. The chain uses TRBV2 and TRBJ2-5, with 8 bases lining up with TRBD1. The CDR3 has 14 residues. Germline V gene data show CDR1 as SNHLY and CDR2 as FYNNEI. The CDR3 bases are TGTGTCAGCATTCACACAGGGGGGCAAGAGACCCAGTACTTC. Its protein product is CVSIHTGGQETQYF.

The V gene is TRBV30, the J gene TRBJ2-1; TRBD2 agrees at 12 bases. The CDR3 consists of 17 residues. Germline assignment: CDR1 GTSNPN and CDR2 SVGIG (reference sequence). The V gene end was trimmed by 2 bases and the J gene end by 4 bases; junction bases not matched to a gene: 9. The CDR3 loop is CAWSLQTSGRFYNEQFF. The CDR3 DNA is TGTGCCTGGAGTCTCCAGACTAGCGGGAGATTTTACAATGAGCAGTTCTTC.

This clonotype was seen a few times. The chain carries TRBV6-2 or TRBV6-3 and TRBJ1-1; a weak D match, TRBD1 (5 bases). The germline V gene encodes CDR1 MNHEY and CDR2 SVGEGT. V lost 6 bases and J lost 5, with 19 bases in between. This CDR3 contains 15 residues. The CDR3 is CASRDQEGRRTEAFF. Here the CDR3 DNA reads TGTGCCAGCAGGGACCAGGAGGGGAGACGAACTGAAGCTTTCTTT.

The chain is built from TRBV5-6 and TRBJ2-1; D uncertain. The length of the CDR3 is 14 residues. Trimming removed 3 bases at V and 3 bases at J, with 10 bases between. The V gene's germline CDR1 is SGHDT and CDR2 YYEEEE. The CDR3 DNA sequence: TGTGCCAGCAGCTCGGCAGCCCGCTACAATGAGCAGTTCTTC. Its translation is CASSSAARYNEQFF.

The count of this clonotype is one. This may be a read error: a much more frequent sequence differs by one nucleotide. The chain joins TRBV7-9 to TRBJ2-5, with TRBD2 identical over 7 bases. The V gene's germline CDR1 is SEHNR and CDR2 FQNEAQ (reference sequence). The CDR3 is 15 amino acids. CDR3 DNA: TGTGCCAGCGGCTTAACCTCTAGCGGACAAGAGACCCAGTACTTC. It specifies CASGLTSSGQETQYF.

V usage is TRBV19 and J usage is TRBJ1-1; D is undetermined. The CDR3 is made up of 12 amino acids. The V end was cut by 4 bases, the J end by 6 bases, with 9 bases between. Germline V CDR1 and CDR2: LNHDA, SQIVND (reference sequence). This CDR3 is CASSRARAEAFF. CDR3 bases: TGTGCCAGTAGTAGGGCCCGGGCTGAAGCTTTCTTT.

This clonotype has a count of ten or more. The chain couples TRBV19 to TRBJ1-2, with TRBD1 matching 7 bases. Germline V gene sequence: CDR1 LNHDA, CDR2 SQIVND (reference sequence). The J segment lost 4 bases and the V segment lost 6 bases, leaving 17 bases of the junction unmatched. This CDR3 contains 17 residues. CDR3 bases: TGTGCCAGTAGAGAAGTATGGACAGGACTTCTTGGCTATGGCTACACCTTC. Translated, it gives CASREVWTGLLGYGYTF.

The V call is TRBV19, the J call TRBJ2-1, with D perhaps TRBD1 (5 bases). The CDR3 has 16 amino acids. Germline V gene data show CDR1 as LNHDA and CDR2 as SQIVND (reference sequence). V was pared by 6 bases and J by 3 bases, with 18 bases between. The CDR3 protein is CASSPRKGLNYNEQFF. CDR3 bases: TGTGCCAGTAGCCCTCGAAAGGGGCTAAACTACAATGAGCAGTTCTTC.

The chain uses TRBV27 and TRBJ1-1; D perhaps matches TRBD1 (5 bases). The germline V gene encodes CDR1 MNHEY and CDR2 SMNVEV (reference sequence). The CDR3 is 15 amino acids. V lost 1 base to trimming and J lost 6 bases, with 15 bases between them. CDR3 in DNA: TGTGCCAGCAGTTTATTCGCAGGGAATGTCCCTGAAGCTTTCTTT. This encodes CASSLFAGNVPEAFF.

This rearrangement joins TRBV20-1 to TRBJ2-1; 7 bases line up with TRBD2. Per germline, CDR1 DFQATT and CDR2 SNEGSKA (reference sequence). The CDR3 is 14 amino acids. With V trimmed by 5 bases and J by 6 bases, 10 bases remained unmatched. CDR3 sequence (DNA): TGCAGTGCTGTACCGGGACTACCGGTCAATGAGCAGTTCTTC. Protein product: CSAVPGLPVNEQFF.

This rearrangement joins TRBV19 to TRBJ2-2, with 10 bases identical to TRBD2. Per germline, CDR1 LNHDA and CDR2 SQIVND (reference sequence). The V segment lost 5 bases and the J segment 4 bases; nucleotides outside the gene matches: 4. CDR3 length: 15 residues. The CDR3 protein is CASSSGTSATGELFF. The CDR3 nucleotides read TGTGCCAGTAGTTCCGGGACTAGCGCCACCGGGGAGCTGTTTTTT.

The rearrangement joins TRBV27 to TRBJ2-1; D is perhaps TRBD1 (5 bases). Germline assignment: CDR1 MNHEY and CDR2 SMNVEV (reference sequence). The CDR3 totals 12 residues. V was shortened by 3 bases and J by 13 bases, with 13 bases between the two germline ends. The chain's CDR3 is CASSFHRRAQFF. CDR3 in DNA: TGTGCCAGCAGTTTCCACCGCAGGGCCCAGTTCTTC.

This clonotype occurred a few times. The rearrangement uses TRBV11-2 and TRBJ1-6, with no clear D. The CDR3 has 14 residues. CDR1 is SGHAT, CDR2 FQNNGV, per germline. V was cut by 4 bases and J by 9 bases, with 13 bases left in between. CDR3: CASSSRGRISPLHF. Written as DNA, the CDR3 is TGTGCCAGCAGCTCTCGTGGACGAATTTCACCCCTCCACTTT.

The gene calls are TRBV20-1 and TRBJ2-5; 13 bases agree with TRBD2. Germline values: CDR1 DFQATT, CDR2 SNEGSKA (reference sequence). The CDR3 loop spans 18 amino acids. Germline trimming cut 0 bases from V and 1 base from J; bases unmatched to any gene: 8. The CDR3 region has the DNA TGCAGTGCTAGAGATTCCAGACTAGCGGGGGGCCTCCAAGAGACCCAGTACTTC. Protein product: CSARDSRLAGGLQETQYF.

This rearrangement joins TRBV30 to TRBJ1-5, with 8 bases matching TRBD1. V dropped 3 bases and J dropped 1; count of bases not matched to a gene: 5. The CDR3 consists of 15 residues. Germline loops: CDR1 GTSNPN, CDR2 SVGIG (reference sequence). CDR3 bases: TGTGCCTGGAGCCCAGGGGGCAAGAGCAATCAGCCCCAGCATTTT. It specifies CAWSPGGKSNQPQHF.

A few counts support this clonotype. The V call is TRBV15, the J call TRBJ2-7, with D possibly matching TRBD2 (5 bases). V lost 0 bases, J lost 6 bases, and 15 bases lay in between. Germline lookup yields CDR1 LNHNV and CDR2 YYDKDF (reference sequence). The CDR3 runs 15 residues. Here the CDR3 reads CATSRDREKWFEQYF. The CDR3 DNA reads as TGTGCCACCAGCAGAGACCGGGAAAAGTGGTTCGAGCAGTACTTC.